Listed below are T cell receptor beta chains from one sample, sequenced in a study of blood T cell repertoires in COVID-19. Repertoires were generated with immunoSEQ multiplex PCR, while TCRdb's copy carries only in-frame clones and drops some. The sample lists under 300,000 clones, roughly 90% seen once, with around 2.2% in the top ten. The sequencing sample was made of peripheral blood. Receptors were obtained from a man aged 25-45 years who had recovered from COVID-19. Each CDR3 is given without its conserved first and last residue. Fields, in order: D gene, clone size, J gene, CDR3 length, V gene, CDR3 protein. A D gene is named only where the DNA matches it firmly. A clone size is listed for some rows: how often the clone was seen (once, few, many), or a class if it is expanded.

D: TRBD1
size: once
J: TRBJ1-4
length: 15
V: TRBV11-2
CDR3: ASSLRTGAITNEKLF

D: TRBD1
size: few
J: TRBJ2-7
length: 10
V: TRBV30
CDR3: ARGTDSYEQY

D: NA
size: NA
J: TRBJ1-5
length: 10
V: TRBV30
CDR3: AWSLTNQPQH

D: NA
size: NA
J: TRBJ1-1
length: 11
V: TRBV28
CDR3: ASSLKGPTEAF

D: NA
size: NA
J: TRBJ1-6
length: 14
V: TRBV5-6
CDR3: ASSRAVSYLNSPLH

D: NA
size: NA
J: TRBJ2-1
length: 11
V: TRBV27
CDR3: ASSLGAYNEQF

D: NA
size: NA
J: TRBJ1-2
length: 12
V: TRBV5-1
CDR3: ASSWATGDDGYT

D: NA
size: NA
J: TRBJ1-2
length: 15
V: TRBV4-3
CDR3: ASSPTGGTPTIYGYT

D: TRBD1
size: NA
J: TRBJ1-5
length: 16
V: TRBV2
CDR3: ASSEGDRGLAGNQPQH

D: TRBD1
size: NA
J: TRBJ1-6
length: 13
V: TRBV2
CDR3: ATYQIDRVNSPLH

D: NA
size: NA
J: TRBJ2-7
length: 15
V: TRBV19
CDR3: ASSIYGGDGFSYEQY

D: NA
size: NA
J: TRBJ1-6
length: 14
V: TRBV27
CDR3: ASSSLPPSQASPLH

D: NA
size: once
J: TRBJ1-1
length: 10
V: TRBV9
CDR3: ASSEGDTEAF

D: NA
size: NA
J: TRBJ2-3
length: 14
V: TRBV24-1
CDR3: ATTAGTGPRGDTQY

D: NA
size: once
J: TRBJ2-3
length: 12
V: TRBV9
CDR3: ASSGSSETDTQY

D: TRBD1
size: NA
J: TRBJ2-2
length: 13
V: TRBV19
CDR3: ASSWGQDVTGELF

D: TRBD1
size: NA
J: TRBJ1-2
length: 13
V: TRBV5-1
CDR3: ASSSILTGGEGYT

D: TRBD1
size: NA
J: TRBJ1-3
length: 16
V: TRBV29-1
CDR3: SVGTGTGGAVAGNTIY

D: NA
size: NA
J: TRBJ1-6
length: 12
V: TRBV7-6
CDR3: ASSRAGVRSPLH

D: NA
size: NA
J: TRBJ1-1
length: 13
V: TRBV7-8
CDR3: ASSLEWRLNTEAF

D: TRBD2
size: NA
J: TRBJ2-5
length: 12
V: TRBV2
CDR3: ASTKGRGGETQY

D: NA
size: few
J: TRBJ1-2
length: 14
V: TRBV18
CDR3: ASSPQLSTKNYGYT

D: NA
size: NA
J: TRBJ2-1
length: 13
V: TRBV19
CDR3: ASSITTLANNEQF

D: TRBD2
size: NA
J: TRBJ2-1
length: 17
V: TRBV30
CDR3: AWSHGTSGGPLSYNEQF

D: NA
size: few
J: TRBJ2-1
length: 11
V: TRBV24-1
CDR3: ATKMGGRDEQF

D: NA
size: NA
J: TRBJ2-5
length: 10
V: TRBV2
CDR3: ASSEARKTQY

D: TRBD1
size: NA
J: TRBJ2-3
length: 14
V: TRBV6-1
CDR3: ASSGWTGGKTDTQY

D: NA
size: NA
J: TRBJ2-7
length: 15
V: TRBV13
CDR3: ASSPRGSGRPSYEQY

D: TRBD2
size: NA
J: TRBJ2-1
length: 11
V: TRBV10-3
CDR3: ATRLAAYNEQF

D: TRBD2
size: NA
J: TRBJ2-3
length: 15
V: TRBV11-2
CDR3: ASSLGVSGGAGDTQY

D: TRBD1
size: NA
J: TRBJ2-7
length: 11
V: TRBV19
CDR3: ASSMGQVGEQY

D: NA
size: few
J: TRBJ1-6
length: 15
V: TRBV5-1
CDR3: ASSLDLLSSYNSPLH

D: TRBD2
size: NA
J: TRBJ2-1
length: 13
V: TRBV5-1
CDR3: ASSGAGGTYNEQF

D: TRBD1
size: NA
J: TRBJ1-6
length: 12
V: TRBV5-6
CDR3: ASSLVSGGSPLH

D: TRBD2
size: once
J: TRBJ2-3
length: 15
V: TRBV24-1
CDR3: ATSQLASGASTDTQY

D: TRBD2
size: NA
J: TRBJ2-7
length: 14
V: TRBV14
CDR3: ASSVRGGPLLYEQY

D: NA
size: NA
J: TRBJ1-4
length: 13
V: TRBV5-8
CDR3: ASSAFLGANEKLF

D: TRBD2
size: NA
J: TRBJ2-7
length: 7
V: TRBV10-1
CDR3: VGGSEQY

D: NA
size: NA
J: TRBJ1-6
length: 16
V: TRBV11-2
CDR3: ASRPRITAEAGNSPLH

D: NA
size: NA
J: TRBJ2-2
length: 11
V: TRBV7-2
CDR3: ASRPQGTGELF